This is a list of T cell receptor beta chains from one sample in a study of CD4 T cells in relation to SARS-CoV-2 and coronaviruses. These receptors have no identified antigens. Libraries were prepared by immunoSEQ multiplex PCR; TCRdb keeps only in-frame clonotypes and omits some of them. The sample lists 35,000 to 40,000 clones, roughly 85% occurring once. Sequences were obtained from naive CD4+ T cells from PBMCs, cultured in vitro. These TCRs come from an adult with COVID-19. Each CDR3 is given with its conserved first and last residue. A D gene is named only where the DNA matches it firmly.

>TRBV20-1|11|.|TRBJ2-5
CSAASSETQYF
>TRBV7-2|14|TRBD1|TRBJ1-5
CASSSTGGNQPQHF
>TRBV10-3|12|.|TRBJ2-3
CAIRPSTDTQYF
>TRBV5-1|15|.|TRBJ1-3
CASSLEARGGNTIYF
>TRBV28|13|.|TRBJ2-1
CASSLGGHNEQFF
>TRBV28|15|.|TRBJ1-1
CASSPTSSMNTEAFF
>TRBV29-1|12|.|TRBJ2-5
CSVEDGQETQYF
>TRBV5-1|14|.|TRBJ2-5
CASSLGATLGTQYF
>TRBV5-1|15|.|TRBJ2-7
CASSLEDSNSYEQYF
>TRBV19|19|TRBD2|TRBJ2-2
CASSIGKAGVGLESGELFF
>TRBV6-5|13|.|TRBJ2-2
CASSRAGDGELFF
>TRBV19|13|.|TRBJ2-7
CASSPTGTYEQYF
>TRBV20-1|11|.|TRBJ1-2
CSAITGRGYTF
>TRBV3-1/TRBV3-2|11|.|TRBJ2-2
CASKGPGELFF
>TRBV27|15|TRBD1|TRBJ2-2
CASRQGQGNTGELFF
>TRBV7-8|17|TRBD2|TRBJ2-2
CASSSWTSGRGTGELFF
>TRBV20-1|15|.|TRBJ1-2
CSASRPPTENYGYTF
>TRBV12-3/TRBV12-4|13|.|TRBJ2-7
CASRSGLSYEQYF
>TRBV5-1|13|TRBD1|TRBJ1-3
CASKTGELDTIYF
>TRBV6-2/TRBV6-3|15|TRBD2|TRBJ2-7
CASSVSGGPPYEQYF
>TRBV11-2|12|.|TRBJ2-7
CASSLSSAEQYF
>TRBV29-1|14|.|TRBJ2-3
CSVEGGSHTDTQYF
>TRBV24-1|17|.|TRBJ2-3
CATQTPYGGGDTDTQYF